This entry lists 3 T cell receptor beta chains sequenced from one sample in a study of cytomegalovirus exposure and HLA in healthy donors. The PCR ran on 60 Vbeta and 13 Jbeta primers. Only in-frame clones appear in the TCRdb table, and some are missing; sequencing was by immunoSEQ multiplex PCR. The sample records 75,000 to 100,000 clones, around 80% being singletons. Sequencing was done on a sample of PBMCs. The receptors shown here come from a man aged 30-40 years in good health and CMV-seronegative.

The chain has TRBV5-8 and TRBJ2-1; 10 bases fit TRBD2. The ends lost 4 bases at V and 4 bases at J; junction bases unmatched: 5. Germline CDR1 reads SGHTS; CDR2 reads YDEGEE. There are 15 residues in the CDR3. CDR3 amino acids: CASSQGLAAYNEQFF. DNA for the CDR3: TGTGCCAGCAGCCAAGGACTAGCGGCGTACAATGAGCAGTTCTTC.

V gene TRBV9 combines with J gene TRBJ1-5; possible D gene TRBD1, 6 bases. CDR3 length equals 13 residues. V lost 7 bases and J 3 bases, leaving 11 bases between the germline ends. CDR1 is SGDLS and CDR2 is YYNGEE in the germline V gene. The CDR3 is CASGQNYNQPQHF. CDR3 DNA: TGTGCCAGCGGACAGAATTACAATCAGCCCCAGCATTTT.

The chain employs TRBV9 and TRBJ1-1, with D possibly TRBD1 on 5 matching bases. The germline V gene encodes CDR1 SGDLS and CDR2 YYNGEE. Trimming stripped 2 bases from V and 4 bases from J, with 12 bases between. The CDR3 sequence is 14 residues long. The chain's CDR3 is CASSVRGDGTEAFF. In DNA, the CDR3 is TGTGCCAGCAGCGTGCGGGGGGATGGCACTGAAGCTTTCTTT.